Reported below is one T cell receptor (beta chain). The antigen remains unidentified. Looked up from germline, CDR1 is GTSNPN and CDR2 is SVGIG (reference sequence). The CDR3 length is 15 residues. J lost 5 bases, V lost 7 bases, and 11 bases had no gene match. Time point of the sample: blood 2 weeks post-SBRT. As for treatment: 15 Gy SBRT to primary tumor, nephrectomy 4 weeks later. Serial blood draws occurred at baseline and 2 and 4 weeks post-SBRT. The data derive from a study of radiation and T cells in renal cell carcinoma. The table came from immunoSEQ multiplex PCR; TCRdb's copy has only in-frame clones and leaves some out. This repertoire shows some 130,000 clones, approximately 80% found once; its top ten account for approximately 2%. Study-wide findings and caveats: Top tumor clonotypes rose in blood 2 weeks post-radiation, then contracted.

This TCR derives from a woman aged 60 to 75 with renal cell carcinoma. The chain is built from TRBV30 and TRBJ2-2; 9 bases align to TRBD1. The material was blood, obtained from a patient whose treatment included radiotherapy and nephrectomy. CDR3 coding DNA: TGTGCCTTAACAGGGGGCTATTGGGGAACCGGGGAGCTGTTTTTT. Translation gives CALTGGYWGTGELFF.